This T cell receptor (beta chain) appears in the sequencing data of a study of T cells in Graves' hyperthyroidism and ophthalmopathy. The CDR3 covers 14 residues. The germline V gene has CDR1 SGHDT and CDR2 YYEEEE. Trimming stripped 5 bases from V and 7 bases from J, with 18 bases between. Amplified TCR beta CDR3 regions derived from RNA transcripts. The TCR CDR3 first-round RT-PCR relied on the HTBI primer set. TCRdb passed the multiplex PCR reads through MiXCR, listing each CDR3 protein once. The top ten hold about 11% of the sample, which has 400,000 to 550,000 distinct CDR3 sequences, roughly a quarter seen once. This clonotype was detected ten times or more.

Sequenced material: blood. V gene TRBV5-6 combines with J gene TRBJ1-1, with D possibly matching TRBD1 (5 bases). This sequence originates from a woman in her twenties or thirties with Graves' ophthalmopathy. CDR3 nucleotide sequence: TGTGCCAGCAGTTCCCCGTGGGGGAGAGGTGAAGCTTTCTTT. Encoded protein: CASSSPWGRGEAFF.